The 2 T cell receptor beta chains below all came from one sample that was sequenced in a study of spatial heterogeneity in lung cancer (dated by TCRdb to the late 2010s). In the paper's terms, the time point label means: blood at routine non-recurrence follow-up after resection. For TCR sequencing, whole RNA was extracted from tumor and nontumor lung tissue, or from cryopreserved PBMC samples, and no cell sorting was done. Libraries were prepared through 5' RACE. Sequencing took place on a NextSeq 500. The public sequencing data were trimmed at Q25 with fastp and processed into clonotypes with MiXCR by TCRdb, which kept only in-frame beta chains. Merged by CDR3 protein, the rows form single entries marked with the most common genes and DNA. The sample yields about 26,000 distinct CDR3 sequences; roughly 6% were counted once. The top ten constitute around 20% of the sample. The material was PBMCs, obtained at follow-up. These receptors came from a male donor with early-stage non-small cell lung cancer.

This clonotype was recorded at least ten times. The chain recombines TRBV20-1 with TRBJ1-6, with TRBD1 matching 11 bases. The CDR3 is made up of 18 amino acids. Trimming cost V 6 bases and J 7 bases; bases outside gene matches: 17. The germline V gene encodes CDR1 DFQATT and CDR2 SNEGSKA (reference sequence). CDR3: CSATTLGDRGTGNSPLHF. Written as DNA, the CDR3 is TGCAGTGCGACAACTTTAGGGGACAGGGGGACGGGGAATTCACCCCTCCACTTT.

In its sample, this clonotype was seen a few times. This sequence joins TRBV15 and TRBJ2-2, with TRBD2 identical over 11 bases. The CDR3 length is 17 residues. CDR1 LNHNV and CDR2 YYDKDF come from the germline V gene (reference sequence). J was trimmed by 1 base and V by 1 base; bases with no gene match: 2. CDR3 sequence: CATSRAGLAGNTGELFF. The CDR3 DNA sequence: TGTGCCACCAGCAGAGCCGGACTAGCGGGGAACACCGGGGAGCTGTTTTTT.